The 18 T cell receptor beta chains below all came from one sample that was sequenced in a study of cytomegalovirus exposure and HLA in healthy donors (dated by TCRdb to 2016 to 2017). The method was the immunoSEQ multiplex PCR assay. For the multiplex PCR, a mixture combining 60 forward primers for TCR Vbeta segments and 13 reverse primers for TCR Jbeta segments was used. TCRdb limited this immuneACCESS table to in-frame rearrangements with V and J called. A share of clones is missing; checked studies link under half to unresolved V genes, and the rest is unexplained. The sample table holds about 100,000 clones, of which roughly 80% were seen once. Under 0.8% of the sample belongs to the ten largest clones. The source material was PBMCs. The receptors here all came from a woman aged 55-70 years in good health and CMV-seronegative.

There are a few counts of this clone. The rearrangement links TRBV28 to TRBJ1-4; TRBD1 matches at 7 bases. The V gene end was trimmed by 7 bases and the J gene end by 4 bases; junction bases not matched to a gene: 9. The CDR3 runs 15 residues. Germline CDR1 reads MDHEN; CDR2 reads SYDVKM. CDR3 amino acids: CASIGGTGLNEKLFF. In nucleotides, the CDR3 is TGTGCCAGCATAGGGGGCACAGGGCTTAATGAAAAACTGTTTTTT.

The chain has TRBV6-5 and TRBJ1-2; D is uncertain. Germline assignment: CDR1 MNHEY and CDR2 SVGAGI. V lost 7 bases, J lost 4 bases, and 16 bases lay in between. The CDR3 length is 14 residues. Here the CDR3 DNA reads TGTGCCAGCAAAAGAGGTGACGGATCCTATGGCTACACCTTC. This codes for CASKRGDGSYGYTF.

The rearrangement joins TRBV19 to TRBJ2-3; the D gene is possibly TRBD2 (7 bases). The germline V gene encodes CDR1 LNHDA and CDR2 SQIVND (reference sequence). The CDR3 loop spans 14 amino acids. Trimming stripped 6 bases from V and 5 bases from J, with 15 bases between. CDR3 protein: CASRSRGEGDTQYF. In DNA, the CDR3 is TGTGCCAGTAGGAGTAGGGGGGAGGGAGATACGCAGTATTTT.

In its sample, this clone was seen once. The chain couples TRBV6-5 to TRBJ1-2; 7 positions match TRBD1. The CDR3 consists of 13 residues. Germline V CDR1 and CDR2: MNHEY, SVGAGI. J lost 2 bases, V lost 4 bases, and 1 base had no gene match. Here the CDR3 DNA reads TGTGCCAGCAGTTGGGGACAGAACTATGGCTACACCTTC. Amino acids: CASSWGQNYGYTF.

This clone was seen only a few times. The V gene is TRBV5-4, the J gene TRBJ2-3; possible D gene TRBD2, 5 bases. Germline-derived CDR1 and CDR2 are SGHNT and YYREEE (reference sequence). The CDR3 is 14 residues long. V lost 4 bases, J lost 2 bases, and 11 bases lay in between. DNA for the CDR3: TGTGCCAGCAGCGGAAGCGGAGCCACAGATACGCAGTATTTT. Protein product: CASSGSGATDTQYF.

The CDR3 sequence is CASSLVGQGRETQYF. The CDR3, as DNA: TGTGCCAGCAGCTTAGTGGGACAGGGGAGAGAGACCCAGTACTTC. The chain uses TRBV13 and TRBJ2-5; TRBD1 matches at 10 bases. After removal of 1 base from V and 4 bases from J, the junction contained 3 bases not matched to a gene. This CDR3 region has 15 residues. Germline assignment: CDR1 PRHDT and CDR2 FYEKMQ (reference sequence).

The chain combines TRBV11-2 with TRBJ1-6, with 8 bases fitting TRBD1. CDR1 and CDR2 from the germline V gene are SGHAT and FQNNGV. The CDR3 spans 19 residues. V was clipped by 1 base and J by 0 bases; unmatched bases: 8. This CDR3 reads CASSLVRTGTLSYNSPLHF. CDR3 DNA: TGTGCCAGCAGCTTAGTGCGGACAGGGACTCTCTCCTATAATTCACCCCTCCACTTT.

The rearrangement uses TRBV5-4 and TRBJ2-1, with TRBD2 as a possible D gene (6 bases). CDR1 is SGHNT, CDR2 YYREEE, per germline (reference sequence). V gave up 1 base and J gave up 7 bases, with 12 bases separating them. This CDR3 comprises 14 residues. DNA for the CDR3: TGTGCCAGCAGCTTGATGGGGGAGGCTAATGAGCAGTTCTTC. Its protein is CASSLMGEANEQFF.

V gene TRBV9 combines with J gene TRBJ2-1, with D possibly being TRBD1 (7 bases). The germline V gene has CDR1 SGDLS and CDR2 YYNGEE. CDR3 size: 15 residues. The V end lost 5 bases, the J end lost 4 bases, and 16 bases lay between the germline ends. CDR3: CASSGQGGRYNEQFF. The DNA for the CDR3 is TGTGCCAGCAGTGGCCAGGGGGGTCGGTACAATGAGCAGTTCTTC.

As DNA, the CDR3 is TGTGCCAGCAGCAACGACATTAACTATGGCTACACCTTC. It yields the protein CASSNDINYGYTF. V gene TRBV7-2 combines with J gene TRBJ1-2; D is ambiguous. The V gene's germline CDR1 is SGHTA and CDR2 FQGNSA. The CDR3 is 13 amino acids. V lost 5 bases and J lost 1, with 8 bases in between.

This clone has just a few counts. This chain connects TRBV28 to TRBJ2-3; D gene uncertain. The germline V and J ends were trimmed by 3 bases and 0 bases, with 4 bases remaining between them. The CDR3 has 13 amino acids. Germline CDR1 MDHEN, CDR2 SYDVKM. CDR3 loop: CASSFLSTDTQYF. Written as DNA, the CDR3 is TGTGCCAGCAGTTTCCTCAGCACAGATACGCAGTATTTT. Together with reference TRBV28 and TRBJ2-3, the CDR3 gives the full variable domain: DVKVTQSSRYLVKRTGEKVFLECVQDMDHENMFWYRQDPGLGLRLIYFSYDVKMKEKGDIPEGYSVSREKKERFSLILESASTNQTSMYLCASSFLSTDTQYFGPGTRLTVL.

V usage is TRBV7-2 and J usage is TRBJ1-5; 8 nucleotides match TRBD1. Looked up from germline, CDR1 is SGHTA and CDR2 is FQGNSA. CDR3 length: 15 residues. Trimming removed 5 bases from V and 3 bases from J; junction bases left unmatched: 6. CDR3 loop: CASSLDRALNQPQHF. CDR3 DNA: TGTGCCAGCAGCCTGGACAGGGCACTCAATCAGCCCCAGCATTTT.

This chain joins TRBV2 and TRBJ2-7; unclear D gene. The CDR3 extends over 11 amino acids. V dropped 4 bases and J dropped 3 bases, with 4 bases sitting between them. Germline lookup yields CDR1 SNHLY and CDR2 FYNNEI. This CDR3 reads CASSASYEQYF. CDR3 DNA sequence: TGTGCCAGCAGTGCCAGCTACGAGCAGTACTTC.

CDR3 nucleotides: TGTGCCAGCAGCTTAATGGGCCCCGGGGAGCTGTTTTTT. Encoded protein: CASSLMGPGELFF. The V call is TRBV7-6, the J call TRBJ2-2; no reliable D call. Looked up from germline, CDR1 is SGHVS and CDR2 is FNYEAQ. The length of the CDR3 is 13 residues. V lost 2 bases, J lost 6 bases, and 7 bases lay in between.

CDR3 sequence (DNA): TGTGCCAGCAGTCCCCGCCGGGGGACCTACGAGCAGTACTTC. It specifies CASSPRRGTYEQYF. This chain connects TRBV27 to TRBJ2-7, with D maybe TRBD2 (6 bases). Trimming removed 5 bases at V and 2 bases at J, with 13 bases between. There are 14 residues in the CDR3. CDR1 MNHEY and CDR2 SMNVEV come from the germline V gene (reference sequence).

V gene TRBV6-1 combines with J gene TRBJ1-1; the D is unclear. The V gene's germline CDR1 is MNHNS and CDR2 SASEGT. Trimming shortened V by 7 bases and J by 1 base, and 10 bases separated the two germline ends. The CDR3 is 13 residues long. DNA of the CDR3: TGTGCCAGCAAAGCCCAGGCGAACACTGAAGCTTTCTTT. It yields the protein CASKAQANTEAFF.

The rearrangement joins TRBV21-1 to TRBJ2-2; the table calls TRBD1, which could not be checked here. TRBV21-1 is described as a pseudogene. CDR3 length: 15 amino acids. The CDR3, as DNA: TGTGCCAGCAGCAACCAGCTGGACAGCACCGGGGAGCTGTTTTTT. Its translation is CASSNQLDSTGELFF.

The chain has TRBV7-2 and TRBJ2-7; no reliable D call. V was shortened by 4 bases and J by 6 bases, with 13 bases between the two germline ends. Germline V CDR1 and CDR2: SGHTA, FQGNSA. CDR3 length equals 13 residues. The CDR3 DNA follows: TGTGCCAGCAGCTCCGAGATACTGAGCGAGCAGTACTTC. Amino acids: CASSSEILSEQYF.